This is a list of T cell receptor beta chains from one sample in a study of OX40 agonist ivuxolimab in advanced cancers. The table came from immunoSEQ multiplex PCR; TCRdb's copy has only in-frame clones and leaves some out. The profile shows 35,000 to 55,000 clones, approximately 80% of them singletons. The sample here was CD4+ or CD8+ T cells sorted from blood, taken in a trial of the OX40 agonist ivuxolimab. The receptors here all came from an adult with an advanced solid tumor such as melanoma, head and neck, liver or kidney cancer. Each CDR3 is given with its conserved first and last residue. The D gene is left open where the match is weak.

v_call,d_call,j_call,cdr3_aa,cdr3_nt
TRBV5-1,.,TRBJ2-6,CASSFSNLWEANVLTF,TGCGCCAGCAGCTTCAGCAATCTCTGGGAGGCCAACGTCCTGACTTTC
TRBV11-2,.,TRBJ1-1,CASSLVVVRGMNTEAFF,TGTGCCAGCAGCTTAGTTGTTGTCAGGGGAATGAACACTGAAGCTTTCTTT
TRBV30,.,TRBJ2-3,CAWSRAVSTDTQYF,TGTGCCTGGAGCCGTGCGGTTAGCACAGATACGCAGTATTTT
TRBV10-3,.,TRBJ1-5,CAISEQGVDQPQHF,TGTGCCATCAGTGAGCAAGGGGTTGATCAGCCCCAGCATTTT
TRBV12-5,.,TRBJ2-7,CASGLGQANEQYF,TGTGCTAGTGGTTTGGGACAGGCCAACGAGCAGTACTTC
TRBV4-2,.,TRBJ2-1,CASSQAGAGWDEQFF,TGTGCCAGCAGCCAAGCGGGAGCGGGTTGGGATGAGCAGTTCTTC
TRBV5-4,.,TRBJ1-4,CASSQGGALSNEKLFF,TGTGCCAGCAGCCAGGGAGGGGCCCTCAGTAATGAAAAACTGTTTTTT
TRBV27,TRBD2,TRBJ2-5,CASSFGLAGGPGEETQYF,TGTGCCAGCAGTTTTGGGCTAGCGGGAGGGCCGGGGGAGGAGACCCAGTACTTC
TRBV7-2,TRBD2,TRBJ2-1,CASSPGARGGSYNEQFF,TGTGCCAGCAGCCCCGGGGCACGCGGGGGCTCCTACAATGAGCAGTTCTTC
TRBV5-1,.,TRBJ1-6,CASSLPETLNSPLHF,TGCGCCAGCAGCTTACCGGAGACTCTCAATTCACCCCTCCACTTT